This T cell receptor beta chain comes out of a study of T cell responses to AZD1222 COVID-19 vaccine. Study overall: Second doses at about 4 or about 12 weeks were pooled.

Concerning this clone itself: The antigen remains unidentified.

V was pared by 4 bases and J by 4 bases, with 16 bases between. Germline V gene data show CDR1 as KGHDR and CDR2 as SFDVKD. The CDR3 has 16 residues. The table came from immunoSEQ multiplex PCR; TCRdb's copy has only in-frame clones and leaves some out. This table has tens of thousands of clones, around 82% appearing once. Study observations and caveats: Only after the peak T cell response were repertoires sampled. Among the donors, most were white British and more were female, and clonal diversity was possibly underestimated. The study found vaccine-associated CD4 TCRs spanning spike, dominant at 160-218 and 743-854.

Specimen: peripheral blood, collected on day 0 of AZD1222 vaccination. The chain couples TRBV24-1 to TRBJ1-5, with a possible D match to TRBD1 (6 bases). This receptor was identified in an adult in good health. The chain's CDR3 is CATSDSGQFPNQPQHF. DNA of the CDR3: TGTGCCACCAGTGACTCCGGACAGTTCCCTAATCAGCCCCAGCATTTT.